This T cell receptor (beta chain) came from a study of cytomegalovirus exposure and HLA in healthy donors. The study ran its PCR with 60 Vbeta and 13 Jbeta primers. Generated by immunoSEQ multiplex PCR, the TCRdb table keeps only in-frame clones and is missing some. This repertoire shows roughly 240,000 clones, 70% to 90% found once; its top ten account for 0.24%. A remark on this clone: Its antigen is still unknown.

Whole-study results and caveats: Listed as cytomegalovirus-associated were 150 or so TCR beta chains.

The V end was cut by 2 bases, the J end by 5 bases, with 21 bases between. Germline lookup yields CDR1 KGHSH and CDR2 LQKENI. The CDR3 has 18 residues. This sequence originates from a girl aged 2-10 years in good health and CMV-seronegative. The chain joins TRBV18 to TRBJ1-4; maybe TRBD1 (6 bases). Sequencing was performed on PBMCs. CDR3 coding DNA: TGTGCCAGCTCACCAGTACCACCACTGACAGGCTTAAATGAAAAACTGTTTTTT. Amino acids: CASSPVPPLTGLNEKLFF.